This TCR beta chain was profiled in a study of blood T cell repertoires in COVID-19. In the study overall: Samples came from the United States, Italy and Spain, spanning acute and convalescent COVID-19.

V lost 2 bases and J lost 1, with 15 bases in between. The CDR3 has 16 amino acids. The germline gives CDR1 MNHEY, CDR2 SVGAGI. Original data processing: Amplification with reference gene primers provided the estimates of nucleated cell counts. Generated by immunoSEQ multiplex PCR, the TCRdb table keeps only in-frame clones and is missing some. Clone size and V and J calls were adopted from that table, with D and trimming inferred from the DNA. The sample consists of tens of thousands of clones, 84% of them appearing once. The sequence was obtained from a human donor in a cohort sampled during active COVID-19. V is TRBV6-5 and J is TRBJ2-7; maybe TRBD1 (6 bases). Material for sequencing was peripheral blood. CDR3 bases: TGTGCCAGCAGTTACGGGCCGGGACAAACGTCCTACGAGCAGTACTTC. Translated, it gives CASSYGPGQTSYEQYF.